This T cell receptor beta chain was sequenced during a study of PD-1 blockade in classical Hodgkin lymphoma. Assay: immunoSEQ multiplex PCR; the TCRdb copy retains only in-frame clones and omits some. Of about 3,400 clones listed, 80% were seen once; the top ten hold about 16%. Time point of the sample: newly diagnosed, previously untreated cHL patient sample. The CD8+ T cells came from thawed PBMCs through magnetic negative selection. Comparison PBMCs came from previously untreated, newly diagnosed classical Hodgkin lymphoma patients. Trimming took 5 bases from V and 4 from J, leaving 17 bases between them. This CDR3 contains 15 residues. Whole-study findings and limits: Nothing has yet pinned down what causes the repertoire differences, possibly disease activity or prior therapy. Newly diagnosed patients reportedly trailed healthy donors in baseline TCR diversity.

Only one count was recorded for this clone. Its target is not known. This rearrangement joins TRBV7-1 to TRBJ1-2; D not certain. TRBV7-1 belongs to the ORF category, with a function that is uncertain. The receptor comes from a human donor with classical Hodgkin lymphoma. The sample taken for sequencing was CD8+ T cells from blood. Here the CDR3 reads CASSTDEGKTYGYTF. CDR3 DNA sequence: TGTGCCAGCAGCACTGACGAGGGAAAGACCTATGGCTACACCTTC.